The 19 T cell receptor beta chains in this list originate from one sample, sequenced in a study of early T cells in non-severe SARS-CoV-2 infection. MiXCR, applied by TCRdb to the 5' RACE reads, yields one record per CDR3 protein. In the table there are almost 65,000 distinct CDR3 sequences, 4.9% of which are singletons. Sequences were obtained from whole blood. These receptor sequences come from an adult who was a healthcare worker with PCR-confirmed SARS-CoV-2 infection or an uninfected control (not recorded which).

In this sample, this clonotype turned up many times. The V gene is TRBV11-2, the J gene TRBJ1-2, with 9 bases fitting TRBD1. The trim removed 5 bases at V and 5 bases at J, leaving 6 bases unmatched. The CDR3 has 14 amino acids. Germline V gives CDR1 SGHAT, CDR2 FQNNGV. Written as DNA, the CDR3 is TGTGCCAGCAGCCAGCGGACAGGGGATTATGGCTACACCTTC. Protein: CASSQRTGDYGYTF.

The chain recombines TRBV6-1 with TRBJ2-7; the D call may be TRBD1 or TRBD2 (5 bases each). V was pared by 2 bases and J by 0 bases, with 11 bases between. The CDR3 runs 15 residues. The V gene's germline CDR1 is MNHNS and CDR2 SASEGT. Here the CDR3 DNA reads TGTGCCAGCAGTGAATCCGGGACCGGCTCCTACGAGCAGTACTTC. Its protein is CASSESGTGSYEQYF.

This clonotype was counted at least ten times. V and J are TRBV4-2 and TRBJ2-1; tentatively, D is TRBD2 (6 bases). Germline V gene data show CDR1 as LGHNA and CDR2 as YNFKEQ. Trimming pared 4 bases from V and 5 bases from J, leaving 12 bases between. This CDR3 is 14 amino acids long. CDR3 nucleotide sequence: TGTGCCAGCAGCCCGACTAGTGGGAACAATGAGCAGTTCTTC. Encoded protein: CASSPTSGNNEQFF.

This clonotype was observed many times. CDR3 sequence reads: CASSLGTGLELFF. For the CDR3, the DNA is TGTGCCAGCAGCTTAGGGACGGGTTTGGAACTGTTTTTT. V usage is TRBV7-6 and J usage is TRBJ1-4, with D hard to call. V was clipped by 1 base and J by 12 bases, with 12 bases between them. Per the germline V gene, CDR1 is SGHVS and CDR2 is FNYEAQ. This CDR3 contains 13 residues.

CDR3 sequence reads: CSAFLFSGSSYNEQFF. The DNA for the CDR3 is TGCAGTGCCTTCCTCTTTAGCGGGAGCTCCTACAATGAGCAGTTCTTC. V usage is TRBV20-1 and J usage is TRBJ2-1; 9 nucleotides align to TRBD2. Germline CDR1 reads DFQATT; CDR2 reads SNEGSKA (reference sequence). The CDR3 runs 16 residues. Trimming at V came to 6 bases and at J to 0 bases, leaving 9 bases not matched to a gene.

Note on this clonotype: A much larger clone sits a single nucleotide away, making a read error possible. The chain carries TRBV2 and TRBJ1-1; possibly TRBD1 for D (6 bases). The CDR3 spans 14 residues. Germline loops: CDR1 SNHLY, CDR2 FYNNEI. The ends were cut back, 4 bases at V and 7 bases at J, with 16 bases in the middle. For the CDR3, the DNA is TGTGCCAGCAGTGGGACAGCCAGTATCCTTGAAGCTTTCTTT. It codes for CASSGTASILEAFF.

This clonotype occurred many times. CDR3 sequence: CASSYSRGKDTQYF. The CDR3 bases are TGTGCCAGCAGCTACTCGCGCGGTAAAGATACGCAGTATTTT. The genes are TRBV7-9 and TRBJ2-3, with D hard to call. Trimming cost V 4 bases and J 5 bases, with 13 bases left between them. Germline V gene lookup returns CDR1 SEHNR and CDR2 FQNEAQ (reference sequence). The CDR3 totals 14 residues.

This clonotype was counted a few times. V usage is TRBV12-3 or TRBV12-4 and J usage is TRBJ2-5, with a weak D call TRBD1 (5 bases). CDR3 length: 16 amino acids. V was cut by 7 bases and J by 4 bases, with 22 bases left in between. CDR3 sequence: CASTPGQGSGPETQYF. CDR3 DNA: TGTGCCAGCACCCCCGGGCAGGGTAGTGGTCCAGAGACCCAGTACTTC.

This clonotype has a count of ten or more. The chain carries TRBV5-1 and TRBJ2-3; tentatively, D is TRBD1 (6 bases). Germline loops: CDR1 SGHRS, CDR2 YFSETQ. V dropped 4 bases and J dropped 5 bases, with 14 bases sitting between them. This CDR3 comprises 14 residues. The CDR3 nucleotides read TGCGCCAGCAGCCTCACAGGGTCGGAAGATACGCAGTATTTT. Its protein product is CASSLTGSEDTQYF.

This clonotype was counted ten times or more. The gene calls are TRBV11-2 and TRBJ2-1, with a possible D match to TRBD2 (6 bases). The germline gives CDR1 SGHAT, CDR2 FQNNGV. V lost 4 bases and J 10 bases, leaving 29 bases between the germline ends. The CDR3 sequence is 18 residues long. The CDR3 here is CASSSDRFRRGERGEQFF. The CDR3 nucleotides are TGTGCCAGCAGCTCCGATCGCTTTCGGAGGGGCGAACGGGGGGAGCAGTTCTTC. The full variable domain, rest sourced from reference TRBV11-2 and TRBJ2-1, is EAGVAQSPRYKIIEKRQSVAFWCNPISGHATLYWYQQILGQGPKLLIQFQNNGVVDDSQLPKDRFSAERLKGVDSTLKIQPAKLEDSAVYLCASSSDRFRRGERGEQFFGPGTRLTVL.

This clonotype was found many times. V and J are TRBV4-2 and TRBJ2-3; D may be TRBD1 (6 bases). V lost 6 bases and J 2 bases, leaving 12 bases between the germline ends. Per the germline V gene, CDR1 is LGHNA and CDR2 is YNFKEQ. The CDR3 runs 14 residues. CDR3 region: CASSGQTNTDTQYF. Here the CDR3 DNA reads TGTGCCAGCAGTGGACAGACGAACACAGATACGCAGTATTTT.

This clonotype was detected many times. V usage is TRBV6-6 and J usage is TRBJ1-4, with D possibly TRBD1 on 5 matching bases. V dropped 6 bases and J dropped 7 bases, with 12 bases sitting between them. This CDR3 region has 13 residues. Germline CDR1 and CDR2: MNHNY and SVGAGI (reference sequence). CDR3 in DNA: TGTGCCAGCAGAGTGGGGCACGGTGAAAAACTGTTTTTT. This translates into CASRVGHGEKLFF.

This clonotype was found many times. V gene TRBV7-9 combines with J gene TRBJ1-1, with TRBD1 matching over 8 bases. CDR1 and CDR2 from the germline V gene are SEHNR and FQNEAQ (reference sequence). CDR3 length: 14 amino acids. V was clipped by 6 bases and J by 1 base; unmatched bases: 4. The CDR3 reads CASSSGGANTEAFF. DNA for the CDR3: TGTGCCAGCAGTTCAGGGGGCGCGAACACTGAAGCTTTCTTT.

This clonotype was seen many times. The chain carries TRBV20-1 and TRBJ1-1; a weak D match, TRBD1 (5 bases). V lost 3 bases and J 4 bases, leaving 12 bases between the germline ends. This CDR3 is 13 amino acids long. CDR1 is DFQATT and CDR2 is SNEGSKA in the germline V gene (reference sequence). This chain's CDR3 is CSASLTGGTEAFF. The CDR3 DNA sequence: TGCAGTGCTAGTCTAACCGGGGGCACTGAAGCTTTCTTT.

This clonotype was counted at least ten times. This chain connects TRBV5-8 to TRBJ2-4; 8 nucleotides agree with TRBD1. V dropped 0 bases and J dropped 7; count of bases not matched to a gene: 6. CDR3 length: 15 residues. Germline V gene data show CDR1 as SGHTS and CDR2 as YDEGEE. CDR3 region: CASSLVRDRFNIQYF. The CDR3 DNA follows: TGTGCCAGCAGCTTGGTACGGGACAGGTTTAACATTCAGTACTTC.

At least ten counts were recorded for this clonotype. V usage is TRBV7-9 and J usage is TRBJ1-2; D unresolved. Germline V gene sequence: CDR1 SEHNR, CDR2 FQNEAQ (reference sequence). The CDR3 covers 17 residues. V gave up 5 bases and J gave up 1 base, with 20 bases separating them. The CDR3 DNA sequence: TGTGCCAGCAGCCCTAACCCTGGCTTGCCCTTTAACTATGGCTACACCTTC. It codes for CASSPNPGLPFNYGYTF. Drawing the rest from reference TRBV7-9 and TRBJ1-2, the complete variable domain is DTGVSQNPRHKITKRGQNVTFRCDPISEHNRLYWYRQTLGQGPEFLTYFQNEAQLEKSRLLSDRFSAERPKGSFSTLEIQRTEQGDSAMYLCASSPNPGLPFNYGYTFGSGTRLTVV.

This clonotype was seen many times. This sequence joins TRBV7-9 and TRBJ1-1, with TRBD1 matching 9 bases. This CDR3 spans 16 amino acids. Germline V gives CDR1 SEHNR, CDR2 FQNEAQ (reference sequence). V trimming: 5 bases; J trimming: 1 base; junction bases outside the gene matches: 8. The CDR3 DNA is TGTGCCAGCAGCCGGCTACAGGGGGCGCCGAACACTGAAGCTTTCTTT. Amino acid sequence: CASSRLQGAPNTEAFF.

This clonotype was observed at least ten times. The chain recombines TRBV6-6 with TRBJ1-1; TRBD1 might be the D (6 bases). The V end lost 5 bases, the J end lost 2 bases, and 12 bases lay between the germline ends. The germline V gene encodes CDR1 MNHNY and CDR2 SVGAGI (reference sequence). The CDR3 is 14 amino acids. CDR3 region: CASSPIGGNTEAFF. The CDR3 bases are TGTGCCAGCAGTCCCATAGGGGGAAACACTGAAGCTTTCTTT.

The gene calls are TRBV6-1 and TRBJ2-6; 11 bases agree with TRBD1. The CDR3 totals 17 residues. Germline V CDR1 and CDR2: MNHNS, SASEGT. V shed 4 bases, J shed 0 bases, and the junction held 2 bases outside the gene matches. CDR3 in DNA: TGTGCCAGCAGTGTCGGGACAGGGGGCTCTGGGGCCAACGTCCTGACTTTC. Translation: CASSVGTGGSGANVLTF.